The clone carrying this TCR beta chain was seen only a few times. After isolation, RNA underwent reverse transcription to generate cDNA as the sequencing template. TCRdb keeps only in-frame clones here, not all; method: immunoSEQ multiplex PCR. The data show 95,000 to 100,000 clones, under 70% seen once. These data originate in a study of CD8+ T cells in alopecia areata. Overall study context: Patients given treatment had severity scored by the percentage of scalp area affected.

This CDR3 contains 15 residues. Germline CDR1 is SNHLY and CDR2 is FYNNEI. V was cut by 3 bases and J by 0 bases, with 8 bases left in between. Treatment reported: oral pan-JAK inhibitor, 5-10 mg twice daily. This TCR was sampled from a human donor with alopecia areata. The sequences come from CD8+ T cells sorted from blood, collected at week 4, from a patient treated with tofacitinib. The chain uses TRBV2 and TRBJ1-4, with D uncertain. CDR3 region: CASSDSPTTNEKLFF. CDR3 coding DNA: TGTGCCAGCAGTGACAGCCCGACAACTAATGAAAAACTGTTTTTT.